The T cell receptor beta chain described here comes from a study of CD8+CD57+ T cells in acquired aplastic anemia. Study-level information: Average DNA yield from sorted CD4+ and CD8+ cells was about 3.2 ug. Study-wide results and limits: Researchers reported that CD8+ Simpson's diversity was not significantly different in patients versus controls. In common between the patients and the controls were approximately 28 CD8+ CDR3 sequences.

Those patients picked for sequencing had displayed CD8+CD57+ cell expansion on flow cytometry. Genomic DNA, the template, was used for profiling of the TCR beta VDJ and CDR3. TCRdb used MiXCR to reprocess the reads, holding one entry per CDR3 protein. The table records a few hundred thousand distinct CDR3 sequences, approximately 79% of them present only once. Germline CDR1 reads SGHTA; CDR2 reads FQGTGA. The CDR3 adds up to 13 amino acids, both ends counted. Comments on this clonotype: The antigen is not known. The missing conserved phenylalanine or tryptophan at the end of this CDR3 makes a read error likely. No DNA is shown, since the ends of the CDR3 on it are uncertain; the CDR3 is the one TCRdb lists.

What was sequenced was sorted CD4+, CD8+, or CD8+CD57+ T cells (not recorded which) from PBMCs. The chain links TRBV7-3 to TRBJ2-1; the DNA was not used to check the table's D call, TRBD1. The sequence derives from a human donor with aplastic anemia. This CDR3 reads CASRSREAGDNVL.